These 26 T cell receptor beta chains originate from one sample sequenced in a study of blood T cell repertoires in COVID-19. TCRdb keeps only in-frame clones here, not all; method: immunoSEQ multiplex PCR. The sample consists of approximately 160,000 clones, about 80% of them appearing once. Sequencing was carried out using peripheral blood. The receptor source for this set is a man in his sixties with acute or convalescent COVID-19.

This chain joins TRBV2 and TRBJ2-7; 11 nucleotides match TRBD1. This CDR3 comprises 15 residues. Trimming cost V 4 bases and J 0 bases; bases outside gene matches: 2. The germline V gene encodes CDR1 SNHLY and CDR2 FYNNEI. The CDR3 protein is CASSVGTGGSYEQYF. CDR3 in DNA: TGTGCCAGCAGTGTAGGGACAGGGGGCTCCTACGAGCAGTACTTC.

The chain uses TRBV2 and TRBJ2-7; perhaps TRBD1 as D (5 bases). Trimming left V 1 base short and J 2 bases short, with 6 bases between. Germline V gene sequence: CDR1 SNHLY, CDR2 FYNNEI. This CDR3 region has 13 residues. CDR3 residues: CASSEETAYEQYF. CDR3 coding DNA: TGTGCCAGCAGTGAAGAGACAGCCTACGAGCAGTACTTC.

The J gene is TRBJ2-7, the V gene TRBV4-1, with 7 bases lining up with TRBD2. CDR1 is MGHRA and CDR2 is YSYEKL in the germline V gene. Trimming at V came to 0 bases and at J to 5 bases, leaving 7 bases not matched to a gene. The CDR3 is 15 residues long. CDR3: CASSQDAGEFNEQYF. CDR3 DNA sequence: TGCGCCAGCAGCCAAGATGCGGGGGAGTTCAACGAGCAGTACTTC.

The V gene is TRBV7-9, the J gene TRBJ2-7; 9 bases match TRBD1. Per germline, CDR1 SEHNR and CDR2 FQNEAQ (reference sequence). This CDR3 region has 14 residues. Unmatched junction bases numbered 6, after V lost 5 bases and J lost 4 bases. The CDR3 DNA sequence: TGTGCCAGCAGCCCGCCGGGACAGGGTTACGAGCAGTACTTC. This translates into CASSPPGQGYEQYF. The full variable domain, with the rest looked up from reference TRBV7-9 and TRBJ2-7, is DTGVSQNPRHKITKRGQNVTFRCDPISEHNRLYWYRQTLGQGPEFLTYFQNEAQLEKSRLLSDRFSAERPKGSFSTLEIQRTEQGDSAMYLCASSPPGQGYEQYFGPGTRLTVT.

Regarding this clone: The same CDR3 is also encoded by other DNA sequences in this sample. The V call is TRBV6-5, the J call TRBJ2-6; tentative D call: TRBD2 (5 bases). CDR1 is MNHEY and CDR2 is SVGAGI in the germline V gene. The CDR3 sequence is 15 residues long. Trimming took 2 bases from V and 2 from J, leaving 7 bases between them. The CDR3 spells CASSYDGAGANVLTF. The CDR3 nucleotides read TGTGCCAGCAGTTACGACGGGGCTGGGGCCAACGTCCTGACTTTC.

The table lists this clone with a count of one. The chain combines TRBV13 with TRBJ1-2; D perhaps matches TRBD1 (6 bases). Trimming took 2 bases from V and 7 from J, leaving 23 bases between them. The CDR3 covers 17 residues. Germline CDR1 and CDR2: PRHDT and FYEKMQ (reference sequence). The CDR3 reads CASSLIGRGGGRLGYTF. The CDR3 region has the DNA TGTGCCAGCAGCTTAATCGGCAGGGGCGGCGGTCGGCTTGGCTACACCTTC.

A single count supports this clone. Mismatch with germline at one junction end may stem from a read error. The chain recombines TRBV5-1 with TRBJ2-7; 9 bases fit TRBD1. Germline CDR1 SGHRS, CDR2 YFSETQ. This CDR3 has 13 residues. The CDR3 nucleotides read TGCGCCAGCAGCTTGGAGGGACAGGGAATACGGGCCTTC. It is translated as CASSLEGQGIRAF.

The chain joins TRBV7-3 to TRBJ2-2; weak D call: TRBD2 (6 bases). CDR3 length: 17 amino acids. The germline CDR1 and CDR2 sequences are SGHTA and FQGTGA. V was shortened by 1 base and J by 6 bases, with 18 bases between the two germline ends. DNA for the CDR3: TGTGCCAGCAGCTTAAGGACCCAGCTTGGCGGGGCCGGGGAGCTGTTTTTT. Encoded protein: CASSLRTQLGGAGELFF. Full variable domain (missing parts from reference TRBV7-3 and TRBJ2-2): GAGVSQTPSNKVTEKGKYVELRCDPISGHTALYWYRQSLGQGPEFLIYFQGTGAADDSGLPNDRFFAVRPEGSVSTLKIQRTERGDSAVYLCASSLRTQLGGAGELFFGEGSRLTVL.

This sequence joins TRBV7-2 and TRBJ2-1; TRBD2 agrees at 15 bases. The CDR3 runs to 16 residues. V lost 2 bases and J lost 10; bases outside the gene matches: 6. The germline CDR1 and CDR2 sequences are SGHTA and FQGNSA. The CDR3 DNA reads TGTGCCAGCAGCTTAAGGACTAGCGGGGGGGCGGGCGAGCAGTTCTTC. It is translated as CASSLRTSGGAGEQFF.

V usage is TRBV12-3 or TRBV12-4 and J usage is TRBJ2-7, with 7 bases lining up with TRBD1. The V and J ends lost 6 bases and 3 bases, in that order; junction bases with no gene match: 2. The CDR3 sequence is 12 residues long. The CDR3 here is CASRGDSYEQYF. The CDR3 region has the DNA TGTGCCAGCAGGGGGGACAGCTACGAGCAGTACTTC.

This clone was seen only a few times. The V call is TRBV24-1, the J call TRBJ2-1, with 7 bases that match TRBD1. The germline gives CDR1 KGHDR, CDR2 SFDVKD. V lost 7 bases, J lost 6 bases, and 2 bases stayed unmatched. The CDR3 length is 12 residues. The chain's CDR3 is CATRGTVNEQFF. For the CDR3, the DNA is TGTGCCACCAGGGGGACAGTCAATGAGCAGTTCTTC.

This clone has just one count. DNA for the CDR3: TGTGCTAGTGGTTTGGTACAGGGGTCCACTGAAGCTTTCTTT. Protein product: CASGLVQGSTEAFF. This chain uses TRBV12-5 with TRBJ1-1; 7 bases are shared with TRBD1. CDR1 and CDR2 from the germline V gene are LGHNT and FRNRAP. V lost 0 bases, J lost 4 bases, and 2 bases stayed unmatched. The CDR3 is made up of 14 amino acids.

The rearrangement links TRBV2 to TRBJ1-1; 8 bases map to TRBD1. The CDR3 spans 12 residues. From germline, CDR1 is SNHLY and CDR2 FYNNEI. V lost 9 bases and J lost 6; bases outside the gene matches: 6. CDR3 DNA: TGTGCCAGTGAACAGGGGGACGCTGAAGCTTTCTTT. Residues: CASEQGDAEAFF.

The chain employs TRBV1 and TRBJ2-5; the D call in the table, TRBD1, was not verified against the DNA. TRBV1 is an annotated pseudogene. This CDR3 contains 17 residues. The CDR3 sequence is CTSSQDGDRALMETQYF. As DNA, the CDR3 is TGCACCAGCAGCCAAGATGGGGACAGGGCTTTGATGGAGACCCAGTACTTC.

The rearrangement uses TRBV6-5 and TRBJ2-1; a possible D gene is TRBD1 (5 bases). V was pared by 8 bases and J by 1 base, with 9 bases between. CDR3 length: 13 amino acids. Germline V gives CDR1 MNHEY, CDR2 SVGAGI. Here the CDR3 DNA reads TGTGCCAGCGGCGCAGGGTCCTACAATGAGCAGTTCTTC. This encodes CASGAGSYNEQFF.

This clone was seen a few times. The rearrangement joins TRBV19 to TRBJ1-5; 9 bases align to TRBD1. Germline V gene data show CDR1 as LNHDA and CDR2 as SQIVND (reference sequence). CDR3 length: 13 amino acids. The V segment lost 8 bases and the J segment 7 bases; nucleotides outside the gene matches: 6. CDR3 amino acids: CASEDRGGQPQHF. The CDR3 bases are TGTGCCAGTGAGGACAGGGGAGGCCAGCCCCAGCATTTT.

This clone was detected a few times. The CDR3: CASRGQGPYYEQYF. CDR3 sequence (DNA): TGTGCCAGCAGGGGACAGGGGCCCTACTACGAGCAGTACTTC. The gene calls are TRBV6-5 and TRBJ2-7; 10 positions agree with TRBD1. With V trimmed by 6 bases and J by 3 bases, 5 bases remained unmatched. The CDR3 sequence is 14 residues long. Germline CDR1 MNHEY, CDR2 SVGAGI.

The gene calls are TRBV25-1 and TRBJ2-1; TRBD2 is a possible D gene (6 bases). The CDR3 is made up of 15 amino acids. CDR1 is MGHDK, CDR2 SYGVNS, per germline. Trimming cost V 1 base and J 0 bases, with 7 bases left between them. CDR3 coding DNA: TGTGCCAGCAGTGAATGGGGGGACTCCTACAATGAGCAGTTCTTC. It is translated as CASSEWGDSYNEQFF.

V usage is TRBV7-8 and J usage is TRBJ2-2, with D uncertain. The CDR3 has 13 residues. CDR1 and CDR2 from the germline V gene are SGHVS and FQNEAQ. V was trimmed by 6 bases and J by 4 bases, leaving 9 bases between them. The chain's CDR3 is CASRPDTTGELFF. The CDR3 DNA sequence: TGTGCCAGCAGACCTGACACCACCGGGGAGCTGTTTTTT.

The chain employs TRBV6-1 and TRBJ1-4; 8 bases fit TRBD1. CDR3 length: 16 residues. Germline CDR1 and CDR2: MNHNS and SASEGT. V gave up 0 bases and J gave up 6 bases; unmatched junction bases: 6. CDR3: CASSEALRGHDEKLFF. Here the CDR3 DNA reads TGTGCCAGCAGTGAAGCGCTCAGGGGGCACGATGAAAAACTGTTTTTT.

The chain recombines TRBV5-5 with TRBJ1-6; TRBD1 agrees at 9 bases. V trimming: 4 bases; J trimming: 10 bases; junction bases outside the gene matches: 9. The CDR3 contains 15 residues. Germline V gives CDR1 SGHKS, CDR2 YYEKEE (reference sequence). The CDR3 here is CASSNLDRGGSPLHF. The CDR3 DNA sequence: TGTGCCAGCAGCAATCTGGACAGGGGAGGCTCACCCCTCCACTTT. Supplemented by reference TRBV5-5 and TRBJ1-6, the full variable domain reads DAGVTQSPTHLIKTRGQQVTLRCSPISGHKSVSWYQQVLGQGPQFIFQYYEKEERGRGNFPDRFSARQFPNYSSELNVNALLLGDSALYLCASSNLDRGGSPLHFGNGTRLTVT.

As DNA, the CDR3 is TGTGCCAGCAGCCCGACAGGGACGGGGTACACCGGGGAGCTGTTTTTT. It specifies CASSPTGTGYTGELFF. The chain links TRBV7-9 to TRBJ2-2, with 7 bases fitting TRBD1. J was trimmed by 3 bases and V by 5 bases; bases with no gene match: 9. Germline V lookup: CDR1 SEHNR, CDR2 FQNEAQ (reference sequence). The CDR3 runs 16 residues.

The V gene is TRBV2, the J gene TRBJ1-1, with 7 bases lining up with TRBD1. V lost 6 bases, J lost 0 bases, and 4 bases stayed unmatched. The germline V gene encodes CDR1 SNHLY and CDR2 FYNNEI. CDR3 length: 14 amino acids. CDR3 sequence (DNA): TGTGCCAGCAGGACGACAGGGATGAACACTGAAGCTTTCTTT. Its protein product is CASRTTGMNTEAFF.

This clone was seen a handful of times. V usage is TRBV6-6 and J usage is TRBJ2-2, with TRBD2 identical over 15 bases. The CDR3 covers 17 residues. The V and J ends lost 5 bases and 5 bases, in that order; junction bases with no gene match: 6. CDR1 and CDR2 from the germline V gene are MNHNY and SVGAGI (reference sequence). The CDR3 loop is CASSRTSGGAGTGELFF. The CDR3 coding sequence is TGTGCCAGCAGTCGGACTAGCGGGGGGGCTGGGACCGGGGAGCTGTTTTTT.

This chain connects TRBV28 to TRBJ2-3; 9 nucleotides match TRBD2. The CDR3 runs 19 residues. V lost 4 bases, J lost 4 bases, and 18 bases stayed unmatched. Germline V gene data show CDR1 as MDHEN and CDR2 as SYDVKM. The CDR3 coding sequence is TGTGCCAGCAGTTCCTACTATACCTTTGGCGGGGGGGCCTCAGATACGCAGTATTTT. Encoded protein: CASSSYYTFGGGASDTQYF.

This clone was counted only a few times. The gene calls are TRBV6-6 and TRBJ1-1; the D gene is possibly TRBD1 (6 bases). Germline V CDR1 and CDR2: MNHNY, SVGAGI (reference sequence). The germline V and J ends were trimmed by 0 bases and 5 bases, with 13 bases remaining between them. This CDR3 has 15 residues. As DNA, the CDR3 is TGTGCCAGCAGTTACTCGGGGGGGGCTAGAACTGAAGCTTTCTTT. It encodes CASSYSGGARTEAFF.